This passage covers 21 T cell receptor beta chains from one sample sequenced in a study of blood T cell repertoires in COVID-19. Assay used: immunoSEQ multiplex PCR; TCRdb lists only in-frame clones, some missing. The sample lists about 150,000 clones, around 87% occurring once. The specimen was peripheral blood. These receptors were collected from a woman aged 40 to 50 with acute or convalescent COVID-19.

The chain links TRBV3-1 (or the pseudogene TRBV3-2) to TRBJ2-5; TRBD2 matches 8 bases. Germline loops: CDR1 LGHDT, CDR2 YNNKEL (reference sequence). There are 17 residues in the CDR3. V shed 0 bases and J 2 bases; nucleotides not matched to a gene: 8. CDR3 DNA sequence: TGTGCCAGCAGCCAAGATCGGCTAGCGGGTGGACAAGAGACCCAGTACTTC. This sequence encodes CASSQDRLAGGQETQYF.

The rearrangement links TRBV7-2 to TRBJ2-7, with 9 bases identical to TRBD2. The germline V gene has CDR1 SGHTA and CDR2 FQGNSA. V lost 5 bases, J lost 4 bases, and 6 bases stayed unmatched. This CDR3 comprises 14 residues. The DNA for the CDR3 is TGTGCCAGCAGCCCTAGCGGGAATGCGTACGAGCAGTACTTC. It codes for CASSPSGNAYEQYF.

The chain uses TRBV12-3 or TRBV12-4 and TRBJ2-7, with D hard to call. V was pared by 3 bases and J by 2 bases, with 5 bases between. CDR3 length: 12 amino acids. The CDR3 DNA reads TGTGCCAGCAGTTTCGCTACCTACGAGCAGTACTTC. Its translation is CASSFATYEQYF.

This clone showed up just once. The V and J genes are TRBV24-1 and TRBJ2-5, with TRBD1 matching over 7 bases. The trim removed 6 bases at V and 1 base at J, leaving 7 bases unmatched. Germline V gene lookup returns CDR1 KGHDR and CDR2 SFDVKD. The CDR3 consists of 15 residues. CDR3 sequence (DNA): TGTGCCACCAGTTTGGGGACAGTTTTCCAAGAGACCCAGTACTTC. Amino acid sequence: CATSLGTVFQETQYF.

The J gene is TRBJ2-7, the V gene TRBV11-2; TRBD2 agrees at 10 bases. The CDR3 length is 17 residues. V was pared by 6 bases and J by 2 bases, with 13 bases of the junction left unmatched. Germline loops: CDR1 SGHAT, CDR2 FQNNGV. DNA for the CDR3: TGTGCCAGCAGAGGGTTGGCTAGCGGGGGAGGGGCCTACGAGCAGTACTTC. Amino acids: CASRGLASGGGAYEQYF.

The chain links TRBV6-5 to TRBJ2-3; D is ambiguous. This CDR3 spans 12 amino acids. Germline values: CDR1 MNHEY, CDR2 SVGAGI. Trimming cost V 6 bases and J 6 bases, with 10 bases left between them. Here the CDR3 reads CASSRFVDTQYF. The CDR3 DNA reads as TGTGCCAGCAGCCGTTTCGTGGATACGCAGTATTTT.

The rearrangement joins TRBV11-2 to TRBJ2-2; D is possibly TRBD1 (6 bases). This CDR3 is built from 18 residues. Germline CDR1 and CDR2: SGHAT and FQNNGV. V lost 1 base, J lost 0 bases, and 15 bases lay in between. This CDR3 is CASSLALQGRANTGELFF. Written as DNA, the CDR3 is TGTGCCAGCAGCTTAGCCCTACAGGGCAGGGCGAACACCGGGGAGCTGTTTTTT. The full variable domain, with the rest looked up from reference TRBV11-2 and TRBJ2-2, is EAGVAQSPRYKIIEKRQSVAFWCNPISGHATLYWYQQILGQGPKLLIQFQNNGVVDDSQLPKDRFSAERLKGVDSTLKIQPAKLEDSAVYLCASSLALQGRANTGELFFGEGSRLTVL.

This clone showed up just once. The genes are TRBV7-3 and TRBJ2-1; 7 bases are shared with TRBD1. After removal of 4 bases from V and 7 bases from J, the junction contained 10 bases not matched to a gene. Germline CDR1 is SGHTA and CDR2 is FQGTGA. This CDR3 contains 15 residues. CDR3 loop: CASSSRQGFVNEQFF. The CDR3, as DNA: TGTGCCAGCAGCTCAAGACAGGGTTTTGTTAATGAGCAGTTCTTC.

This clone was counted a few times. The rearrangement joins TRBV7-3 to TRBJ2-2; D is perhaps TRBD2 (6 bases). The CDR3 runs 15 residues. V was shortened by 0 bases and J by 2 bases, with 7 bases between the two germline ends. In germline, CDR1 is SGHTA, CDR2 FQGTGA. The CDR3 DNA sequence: TGTGCCAGCAGCTTAACGGGGGGAAACACCGGGGAGCTGTTTTTT. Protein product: CASSLTGGNTGELFF.

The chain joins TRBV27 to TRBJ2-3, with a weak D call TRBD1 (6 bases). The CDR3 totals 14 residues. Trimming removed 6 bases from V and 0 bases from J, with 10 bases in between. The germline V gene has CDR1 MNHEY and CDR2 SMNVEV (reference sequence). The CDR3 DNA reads TGTGCCAGCAGCCGACAGGCTAGCACAGATACGCAGTATTTT. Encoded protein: CASSRQASTDTQYF.

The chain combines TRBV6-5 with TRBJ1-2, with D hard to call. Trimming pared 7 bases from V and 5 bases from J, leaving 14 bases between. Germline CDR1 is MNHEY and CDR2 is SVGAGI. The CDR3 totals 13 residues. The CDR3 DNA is TGTGCCAGCAAACCCGGGTCTGGGTATGGCTACACCTTC. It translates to CASKPGSGYGYTF.

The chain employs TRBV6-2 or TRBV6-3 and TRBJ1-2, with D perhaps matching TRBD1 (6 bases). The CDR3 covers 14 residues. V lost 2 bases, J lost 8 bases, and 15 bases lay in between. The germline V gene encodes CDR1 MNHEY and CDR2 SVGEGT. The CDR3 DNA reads TGTGCCAGCAGTTACAACAGGGCATCATACGGCTACACCTTC. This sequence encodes CASSYNRASYGYTF.

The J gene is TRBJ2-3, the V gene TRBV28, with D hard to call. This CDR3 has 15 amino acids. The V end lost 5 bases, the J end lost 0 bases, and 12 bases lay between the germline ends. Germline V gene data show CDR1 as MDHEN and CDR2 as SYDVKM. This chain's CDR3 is CASSPPFGSTDTQYF. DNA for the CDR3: TGTGCCAGCAGTCCCCCATTCGGGAGCACAGATACGCAGTATTTT. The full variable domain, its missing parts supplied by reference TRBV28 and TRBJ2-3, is DVKVTQSSRYLVKRTGEKVFLECVQDMDHENMFWYRQDPGLGLRLIYFSYDVKMKEKGDIPEGYSVSREKKERFSLILESASTNQTSMYLCASSPPFGSTDTQYFGPGTRLTVL.

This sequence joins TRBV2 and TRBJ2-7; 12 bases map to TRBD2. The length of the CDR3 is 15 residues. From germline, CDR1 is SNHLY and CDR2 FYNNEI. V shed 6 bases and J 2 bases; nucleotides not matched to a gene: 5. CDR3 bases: TGTGCCAGCAGACGACTAGCGGGGGTAACCTACGAGCAGTACTTC. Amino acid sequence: CASRRLAGVTYEQYF.

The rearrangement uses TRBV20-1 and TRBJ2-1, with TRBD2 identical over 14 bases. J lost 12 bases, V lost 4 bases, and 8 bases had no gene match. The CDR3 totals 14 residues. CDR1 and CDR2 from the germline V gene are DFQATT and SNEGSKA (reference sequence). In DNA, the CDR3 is TGCAGTGCTACTGAAGGACTAGCGGGGGGCCGGCAGTTCTTC. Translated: CSATEGLAGGRQFF.

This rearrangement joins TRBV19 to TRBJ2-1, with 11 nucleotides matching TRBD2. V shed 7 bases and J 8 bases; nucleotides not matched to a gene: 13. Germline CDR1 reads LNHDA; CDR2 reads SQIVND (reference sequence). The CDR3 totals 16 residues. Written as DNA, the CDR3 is TGTGCCAGTACCCTGGCCCTTAGCGGGGGGGGTTATGAGCAGTTCTTC. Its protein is CASTLALSGGGYEQFF.

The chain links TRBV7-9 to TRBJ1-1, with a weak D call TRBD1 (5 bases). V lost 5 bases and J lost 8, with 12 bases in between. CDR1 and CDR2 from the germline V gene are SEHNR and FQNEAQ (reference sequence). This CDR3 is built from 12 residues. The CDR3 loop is CASSDIGGEAFF. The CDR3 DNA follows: TGTGCCAGCAGCGACATTGGGGGGGAAGCTTTCTTT.

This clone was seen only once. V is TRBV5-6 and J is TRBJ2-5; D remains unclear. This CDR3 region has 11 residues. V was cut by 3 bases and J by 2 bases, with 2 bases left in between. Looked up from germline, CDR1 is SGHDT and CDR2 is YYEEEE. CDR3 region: CASSSQETQYF. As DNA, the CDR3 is TGTGCCAGCAGCTCTCAAGAGACCCAGTACTTC.

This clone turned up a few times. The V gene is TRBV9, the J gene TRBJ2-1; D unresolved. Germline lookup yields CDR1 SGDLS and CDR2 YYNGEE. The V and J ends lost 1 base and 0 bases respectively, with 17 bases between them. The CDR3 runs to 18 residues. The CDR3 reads CASSVSVTIPSSYNEQFF. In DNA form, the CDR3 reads TGTGCCAGCAGCGTATCTGTTACTATCCCCAGCTCCTACAATGAGCAGTTCTTC.

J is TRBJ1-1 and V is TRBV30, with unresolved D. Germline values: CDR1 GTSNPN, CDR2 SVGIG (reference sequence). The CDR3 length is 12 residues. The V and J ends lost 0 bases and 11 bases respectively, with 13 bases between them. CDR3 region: CAWSVGAQMAFF. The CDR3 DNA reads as TGTGCCTGGAGTGTGGGAGCCCAAATGGCTTTCTTT.

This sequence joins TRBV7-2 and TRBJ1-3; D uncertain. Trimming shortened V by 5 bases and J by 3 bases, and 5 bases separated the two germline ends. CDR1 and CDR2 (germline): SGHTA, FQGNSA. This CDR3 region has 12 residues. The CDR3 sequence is CASSNYGNTIYF. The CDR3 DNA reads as TGTGCCAGCAGCAACTATGGAAACACCATATATTTT.